This T cell receptor beta chain was captured in a study of identifying expanded T cells in peripheral blood. Using immunoSEQ multiplex PCR, the repertoire was profiled, and TCRdb retains in-frame clones only, with some absent. The table shows 95,000 to 100,000 clones, with roughly nine tenths occurring only once. During the collection period, no donor immune events like infections were recorded. General study findings and limits: Variance in clone template counts between approximately two-week samples significantly increased with total template count across all healthy donors. Differentially abundant clones: roughly 1.2 between replicates, 16.4 at two to three weeks, less than 20 at four.

The CDR3 is 14 residues long. Trimming took off 1 base at V and 6 bases at J, with 10 bases between the two ends. CDR1 is SGHVS and CDR2 is FQNEAQ in the germline V gene. As concerns this clone: The antigen remains undetermined.

The TCR was taken from a person aged 18 to 75 in good health. The chain uses TRBV7-8 and TRBJ1-5; the D gene is possibly TRBD1 (5 bases). Sequenced material: blood. The CDR3 spells CASSLGWGGQPQHF. The CDR3 region has the DNA TGTGCCAGCAGCTTAGGGTGGGGGGGTCAGCCCCAGCATTTT.